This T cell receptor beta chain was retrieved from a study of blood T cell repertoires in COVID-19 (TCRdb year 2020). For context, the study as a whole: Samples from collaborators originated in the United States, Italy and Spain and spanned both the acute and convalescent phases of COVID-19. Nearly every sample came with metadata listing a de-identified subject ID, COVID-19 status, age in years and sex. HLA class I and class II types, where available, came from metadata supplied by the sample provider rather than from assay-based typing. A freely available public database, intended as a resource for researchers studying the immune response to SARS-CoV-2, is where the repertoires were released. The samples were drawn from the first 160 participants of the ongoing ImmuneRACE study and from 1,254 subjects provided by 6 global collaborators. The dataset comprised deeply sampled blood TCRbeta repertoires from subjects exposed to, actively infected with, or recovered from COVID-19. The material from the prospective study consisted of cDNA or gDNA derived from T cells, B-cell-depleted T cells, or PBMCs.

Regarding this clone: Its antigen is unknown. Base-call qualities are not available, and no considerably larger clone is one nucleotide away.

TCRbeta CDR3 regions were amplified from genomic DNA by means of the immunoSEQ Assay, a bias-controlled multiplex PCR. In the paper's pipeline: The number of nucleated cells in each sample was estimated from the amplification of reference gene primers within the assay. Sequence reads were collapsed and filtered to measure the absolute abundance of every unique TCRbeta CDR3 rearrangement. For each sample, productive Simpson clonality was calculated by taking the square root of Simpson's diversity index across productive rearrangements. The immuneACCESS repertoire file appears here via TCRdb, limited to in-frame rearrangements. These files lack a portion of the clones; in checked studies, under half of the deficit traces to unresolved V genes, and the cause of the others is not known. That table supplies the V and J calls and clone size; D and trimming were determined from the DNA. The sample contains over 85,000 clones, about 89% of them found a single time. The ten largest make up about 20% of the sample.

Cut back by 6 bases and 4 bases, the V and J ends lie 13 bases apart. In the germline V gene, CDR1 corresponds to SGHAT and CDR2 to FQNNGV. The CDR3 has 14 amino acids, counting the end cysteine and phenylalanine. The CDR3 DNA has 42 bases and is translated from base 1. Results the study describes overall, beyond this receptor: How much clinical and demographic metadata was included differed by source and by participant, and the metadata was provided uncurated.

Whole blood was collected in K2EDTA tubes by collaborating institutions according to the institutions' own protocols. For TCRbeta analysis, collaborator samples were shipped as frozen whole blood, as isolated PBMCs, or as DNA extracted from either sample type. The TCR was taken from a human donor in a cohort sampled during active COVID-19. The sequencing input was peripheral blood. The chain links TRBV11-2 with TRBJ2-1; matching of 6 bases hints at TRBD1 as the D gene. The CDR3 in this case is CASRGQISYNEQFF. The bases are TGTGCCAGCAGAGGACAGATCTCATACAATGAGCAGTTCTTC.